Sequencing of this T cell receptor (beta chain) was carried out in a study of cytomegalovirus exposure and HLA in healthy donors (dated by TCRdb to the late 2010s). Study-wide context: An earlier analysis of approximately 550 of the donors reported roughly 270 Gb of sequence data and 117 million unique TCR beta sequences from 190 million or so T cells. Approximately 330 gigabases of sequencing data and 70 million to 100 million unique TCR sequences made up an early release that covered roughly 670 HLA-typed donors. Of the roughly 390 genotyped donors, around 81% fell in the genetic ancestry cluster associated with self-reported Caucasian donors. The study aimed to test whether cataloging public T cell receptors could reveal signatures of past pathogen exposure. The study used immunosequencing to profile the T cell repertoires of 670 or so subjects and linked those repertoires to cytomegalovirus serostatus. In addition to the first cohort of 650 to 750 subjects, a separate validation cohort of 130 or so different subjects was used. High-throughput TCR immunosequencing, statistical association of individual TCRs with disease status, and machine learning were combined to predict cytomegalovirus infection status. To study patterns of TCR occurrence, a later analysis re-analyzed previously published TCR beta repertoires from more than 550 donors and added high-resolution HLA genotyping. Rather than using new phenotypic data, the later analysis identified candidate immune exposures from TCR beta sequences and from how often those sequences occurred across donors. An earlier analysis of about 620 of the donors applied high-throughput TCR beta sequencing to assess whether each TCR beta V gene segment acted as functional or pseudogenic. Donor age, sex, ethnicity and CMV serostatus were compiled alongside the repertoire data. In a later genetic analysis, genome-wide SNP genotypes for about three fifths of the roughly 670 donors were used, and that subset was treated as a discovery cohort. All discovery cohort repertoires had been generated using a single sequencing platform. HLA typing covered class I and class II loci at four-digit resolution. Typing coverage varied by locus: roughly 629-640 donors for A, B, C, DRB1 and DQB1; roughly 510 for DQA1; approximately 570 for DPA1; fewer than 480 for DPB1. A few DR-DQ haplotypes were treated as single units for association and clustering because of strong linkage in the cohort. Among some 400 genotyped donors of the cohort, an average of roughly 240,000 unique TCR beta nucleotide sequences were sequenced per donor, roughly 20% of them non-productive.

Note on this clone: This clone's antigen is unknown. Per-base qualities were not stored, and no clone one base away is much larger.

Library method: the immunoSEQ multiplex PCR assay. The multiplex PCR relied on a mix of 60 forward primers for TCR Vbeta segments and 13 reverse primers for TCR Jbeta segments. The CDR3 region of rearranged TCR beta genes was amplified from genomic DNA with a multiplex PCR assay. On the Illumina HiSeq System, the amplified TCR beta libraries were sequenced as 87-base-pair reads. The study's own analysis went as follows. A later analysis counted around 72 million unique TCR beta chains across the 550 to 700 repertoires, and some 11 million of these chains were shared by at least two donors. Raw reads were error-corrected and collapsed into unique sequences with a nearest-neighbor algorithm that merged closely related sequences to remove PCR and sequencing errors. V, D and J gene segments were assigned by aligning CDR3 sequences to IMGT reference sequences. For a sequence to be retained, a match of at least six nucleotides to both a V gene segment and a J gene segment was required. Rearrangements were called productive when the CDR3 lacked stop codons and stayed in frame with V and J; all others were non-productive. CDR3 was defined according to IMGT convention as the region running from the second conserved V-encoded cysteine to the conserved J-encoded phenylalanine. In an earlier analysis of 500 to 650 of the donors, sequences lacking an unambiguous match to a single V gene segment were excluded. In an earlier analysis of about 590 of the donors, a V segment was called functional when productive rearrangements were above 56.7%, and segregating when the standard deviation between donors exceeded 5%. A statistical classification framework was built to diagnose cytomegalovirus status from the catalog of TCR beta chain sequences. In a later analysis, V and J genes were assigned by comparing TCR nucleotide sequences against IMGT/GENE-DB human TR gene sequences. A later analysis assigned CDR3 sequences and most-parsimonious VDJ recombination scenarios with the TCRdist pipeline. A later analysis defined each TCR beta chain by its CDR3 amino acid sequence plus V-gene family, and excluded reads lacking a unique V-gene family. As a way to deal with suspected cross-contamination and a sequencing artifact, a later analysis dropped under 600 nucleotide sequences that were highly shared and had low generation probability. For each public chain, a later analysis derived a clonal expansion index from normalized ranks of inferred template counts within each repertoire. In a later analysis, generation probabilities were computed with a VDJ recombination model fitted to out-of-frame rearrangements, and the resulting probabilities were checked against IGoR. In a later analysis, TCR-TCR, TCR-HLA and TCR-CMV co-occurrence was scored with hypergeometric tests, and a repertoire-size bias correction was applied to TCR pairs. A later analysis estimated false discovery rates by permuting HLA or CMV assignments 20 times. In a later analysis, co-occurring TCRs were grouped with DBSCAN, and TCRdist sequence similarity was added when clustering was performed within HLA-allele-positive subsets. Repertoires with fewer than 30,000 or more than 120,000 public chains were left out of co-occurrence clustering, as were about five repertoires with anomalous nucleotide sharing. Here the immuneACCESS table is served through TCRdb, limited to in-frame sequences with V and J called. Missing clones are a known gap in these copies; in checked studies unresolved V genes cover under half, and the rest lacks a known reason. The V and J calls and clone size come from that table; D and trimming were worked out from the DNA. Present in this sample are 200,000 or so clones, 82% of which were seen just once. Of the sample, around 6% falls within the top ten clones.

The cohort was made up of roughly 670 healthy bone marrow donors. At the time of sampling, all cohort members were nominally healthy, though unrecorded immune exposures were likely present. The donor was CMV seropositive and was included in the group of 290 or so seropositive cohort members. A peripheral blood sample was provided by each donor, and peripheral blood mononuclear cells were used for TCR beta sequencing. Genomic DNA extraction from the blood cell samples was performed with the Qiagen DNeasy Blood Extraction Kit. Findings and caveats that apply to the study as a whole: In a later analysis, several top co-occurrence clusters were reported to appear linked to parvovirus B19, influenza, CMV and Epstein-Barr virus. Correlated functional status among segregating V segments might be attributable to linkage disequilibrium, but an unknown experimental factor could not be ruled out. In a later analysis, over 15,000 TCR beta sequences were associated with specific HLA alleles at a false discovery rate of 0.05. A further reported finding was that TCR beta sequences accurately predicted the HLA-A and HLA-B alleles for most subjects in the first cohort. An association between a missense DCLRE1C variant and V-gene and J-gene trimming of TCR beta chains was found in a later genetic analysis and replicated in an independent cohort. In a later genetic analysis, fewer N-insertions in productive TCRs were reported among donors in an Asian-associated ancestry cluster than the approximately 710-donor mean. Immune exposure information for the cohort was limited to CMV serostatus. Most TCR sequences were seen in very few donors, while some public TCRs were found in many individuals. Because counts were too low, 15 or so rarely observed V segments, including chromosome 9 orphons, were excluded from the earlier analysis of some 540 of the donors. Broadly in line with IMGT annotations, most TCR beta V segments showed up in productive rearrangements about 90% or about 30% of the time in an earlier analysis of some 590 of the donors. When HLA alleles, especially DR and DQ, strongly co-occurred, TCR associations were difficult to assign to individual alleles. The presence/absence analyses assumed that sequencing depth was roughly uniform across donors, and that assumption may not be true. Only TCR beta chains were sequenced in this cohort, and the absence of alpha or paired-chain data limited detectable features. In a later analysis, HLA-associated TCR beta chains were found to be more clonally expanded and to have lower generation probabilities than equally common non-associated chains. A total of some 180 TCR beta chains were listed by the study as associated with cytomegalovirus. Because HLA typing was unavailable for some donors at each locus, only the typed subset was used in association tests. Cytomegalovirus status was reported to be diagnosed by the classifier with high specificity and sensitivity in both the original and validation cohorts. It was suggested by the authors that the approach could potentially be generalized to other disease states and immunological phenotypes. Three of the identified cytomegalovirus-associated TCR beta chains were confirmed in vitro to be specific for cytomegalovirus antigens. In a later analysis, TCR association rates were found to vary across HLA loci, with the most associated TCRs seen for DRB1 alleles and the fewest for HLA-C alleles. A cluster of highly shared sequence variants was judged likely to be a technical artifact of the sequencing pipeline. Some IMGT-functional V segments, including TRBV6-2 and TRBV6-3, could not be distinguished by the 87-base-pair reads and were therefore excluded. In a later analysis, most CMV-associated TCR beta chains were found to appear HLA-restricted, with HLA associations seemingly driven largely by CMV exposure.

The cysteine opens and the phenylalanine closes a CDR3 of 15 amino acids. Only CDR3 DNA is held: 45 bases, read in frame from base 1. V ends up 6 bases short and J 4 bases short, with an unmatched junction base count of 9. The germline V gene specifies ENHRY as CDR1 and SYGVKD as CDR2. Here the chain combines TRBV10-3 and TRBJ1-3; 7 bases in between match TRBD1. The sample consisted of PBMCs. The TCR was taken from a woman in her 50s in good health and CMV-seropositive. The CDR3 reads CAIRGQDLGGNTIYF. The sequenced DNA: TGTGCCATCAGAGGACAGGACCTTGGGGGAAACACCATATATTTT.